The 19 T cell receptor beta chains below were found in one sample sequenced in a study of Graves' ophthalmopathy and Graves' hyperthyroidism. RNA transcripts provided the template for amplifying TCR beta CDR3 regions. RT-PCR was first run with HTBI primers, then multiplex PCR in a second round. One entry per CDR3 protein, called by TCRdb with MiXCR from the multiplex PCR reads. The sample comprises under 350,000 distinct CDR3 sequences, around a sixth of which are singletons, and around 12% rests with the top ten. Sequenced input: peripheral blood. The receptor source for this set is an adult man with Graves' ophthalmopathy.

This chain links TRBV7-2 with TRBJ1-1, with 8 bases that match TRBD1. Trimming removed 1 base from V and 8 bases from J; junction bases left unmatched: 6. CDR3 length: 14 amino acids. Per the germline V gene, CDR1 is SGHTA and CDR2 is FQGNSA. In DNA, the CDR3 is TGTGCCAGCAGCTTAGAGGCAGGGGGCTACGAAGCTTTCTTT. Amino acid sequence: CASSLEAGGYEAFF.

This clonotype has a count of ten or more. The V call is TRBV12-3 or TRBV12-4, the J call TRBJ2-2, with 7 bases lining up with TRBD1. Trimming removed 5 bases from V and 6 bases from J; junction bases left unmatched: 3. The CDR3 runs to 13 residues. This CDR3 reads CASSDRAAGELFF. The CDR3 bases are TGTGCCAGCAGTGACAGGGCCGCCGGGGAGCTGTTTTTT.

This clonotype was observed at least ten times. CDR3 DNA sequence: TGTGCCAGCAGTTTGACCAGGGGGCCCTATGGCTACACCTTC. This sequence encodes CASSLTRGPYGYTF. The genes are TRBV27 and TRBJ1-2, with TRBD1 matching over 8 bases. The V and J ends lost 3 bases and 4 bases, in that order; junction bases with no gene match: 4. Germline CDR1 and CDR2: MNHEY and SMNVEV (reference sequence). The CDR3 sequence is 14 residues long.

In its sample, this clonotype was seen many times. The chain uses TRBV12-3 or TRBV12-4 and TRBJ1-2; D possibly corresponds to TRBD1 (5 bases). The CDR3 has 15 residues. The V and J ends lost 5 bases and 5 bases respectively, with 18 bases between them. CDR3 loop: CASSLGGANQYGYTF. As DNA, the CDR3 is TGTGCCAGCAGTCTCGGAGGGGCGAACCAGTATGGCTACACCTTC.

This clonotype was seen many times. This chain joins TRBV5-1 and TRBJ2-7; 8 bases align to TRBD1. CDR1 SGHRS and CDR2 YFSETQ come from the germline V gene. This CDR3 spans 15 amino acids. The V and J ends lost 4 bases and 5 bases, in that order; junction bases with no gene match: 11. The CDR3 spells CASSTRQGLENEQYF. DNA of the CDR3: TGCGCCAGCAGCACGCGACAGGGGCTGGAAAACGAGCAGTACTTC.

There are many counts of this clonotype. A much larger clone differs from this one at a single base, so this may be a read error. This chain joins TRBV2 and TRBJ1-1; D remains unclear. The CDR3 contains 15 residues. Germline loops: CDR1 SNHLY, CDR2 FYNNEI. With 8 bases removed from V and 2 bases from J, the gap between germline ends came to 18 bases. The CDR3 here is CASRGAGALNTEAFF. The CDR3 DNA reads TGTGCCAGCCGTGGCGCGGGAGCACTTAACACTGAAGCTTTCTTT.

This clonotype was seen many times. Here the CDR3 reads CASSYSTWGGYTF. In nucleotides, the CDR3 is TGTGCCAGCAGTTACTCGACCTGGGGTGGCTACACCTTC. The rearrangement links TRBV6-2 or TRBV6-3 to TRBJ1-2; D is unclear. Germline V CDR1 and CDR2: MNHEY, SVGEGT. The V gene lost 0 bases and the J gene lost 7 bases, with 9 bases spanning the gap. The length of the CDR3 is 13 residues.

Many counts were recorded for this clonotype. V and J are TRBV27 and TRBJ2-7, with TRBD2 matching 7 bases. CDR1 MNHEY and CDR2 SMNVEV come from the germline V gene (reference sequence). Trimming took 3 bases from V and 4 from J; bases not matched to a gene: 12. The CDR3 is 16 amino acids. CDR3 nucleotide sequence: TGTGCCAGCAGTTTCGGTGCGGGAGCCACGGGATACGAGCAGTACTTC. Its protein product is CASSFGAGATGYEQYF.

V is TRBV6-1 and J is TRBJ2-7, with a tentative D call TRBD1 (6 bases). Trimming removed 8 bases at V and 0 bases at J, with 17 bases between. The CDR3 has 15 amino acids. CDR1 and CDR2 (germline): MNHNS, SASEGT. CDR3 region: CASGGPGTPSYEQYF. Here the CDR3 DNA reads TGTGCCAGCGGGGGCCCCGGGACACCCTCCTACGAGCAGTACTTC.

This clonotype was seen more than once but under ten times. The V and J genes are TRBV20-1 and TRBJ2-7, with 7 bases identical to TRBD2. The germline V gene encodes CDR1 DFQATT and CDR2 SNEGSKA (reference sequence). The V and J ends lost 0 bases and 2 bases, in that order; junction bases with no gene match: 7. This CDR3 has 15 amino acids. This chain's CDR3 is CSARDRTGGTYEQYF. CDR3 sequence (DNA): TGCAGTGCTAGAGATAGGACGGGAGGAACCTACGAGCAGTACTTC.

This clonotype was seen at least ten times. V is TRBV6-1 and J is TRBJ2-5; a possible D gene is TRBD1 (6 bases). CDR1 MNHNS and CDR2 SASEGT come from the germline V gene. This CDR3 comprises 19 residues. The V gene lost 1 base and the J gene lost 4 bases, with 25 bases spanning the gap. Written as DNA, the CDR3 is TGTGCCAGCAGTGAAGTTGTGACAGGCGTAAGGGGGAGATCAGAGACCCAGTACTTC. It translates to CASSEVVTGVRGRSETQYF.

This clonotype was recorded many times. This chain connects TRBV12-3 or TRBV12-4 to TRBJ2-6; TRBD1 matches 7 bases. The length of the CDR3 is 20 residues. V lost 3 bases and J lost 2; bases outside the gene matches: 16. This CDR3 is CASSFFPPGQVWTGANVLTF. The CDR3 nucleotides read TGTGCCAGCAGTTTTTTCCCCCCTGGACAGGTCTGGACTGGGGCCAACGTCCTGACTTTC.

This clonotype was counted many times. V is TRBV20-1 and J is TRBJ1-5; D perhaps matches TRBD1 (5 bases). Between the trimmed V and J ends, which lost 3 bases and 3 bases, there was a span of 12 bases. Germline V gives CDR1 DFQATT, CDR2 SNEGSKA (reference sequence). The CDR3 is made up of 14 amino acids. In nucleotides, the CDR3 is TGCAGTGCTAGTGACAGCCAAGTCAATCAGCCCCAGCATTTT. It specifies CSASDSQVNQPQHF.

This clonotype was detected ten times or more. The J gene is TRBJ1-2, the V gene TRBV12-3 or TRBV12-4, with D possibly TRBD1 on 5 matching bases. The CDR3 consists of 11 residues. V gave up 7 bases and J gave up 6 bases, with 9 bases separating them. CDR3 in amino acids: CASKQGDGYTF. The CDR3 DNA sequence: TGTGCCAGCAAACAAGGGGATGGCTACACCTTC.

In this sample, this clonotype turned up many times. J is TRBJ2-7 and V is TRBV19, with TRBD1 as a possible D gene (6 bases). The V end lost 6 bases, the J end lost 4 bases, and 13 bases lay between the germline ends. The CDR3 spans 13 residues. Germline V gives CDR1 LNHDA, CDR2 SQIVND (reference sequence). The CDR3 region has the DNA TGTGCCAGTAGCGCGCGGACAGTGTACGAGCAGTACTTC. It codes for CASSARTVYEQYF.

In regard to this clonotype: Its ends do not fully match the called genes, so a read error is possible. This chain links TRBV30 with TRBJ2-2, with a tentative D call TRBD2 (5 bases). In germline, CDR1 is GTSNPN, CDR2 SVGIG (reference sequence). The CDR3 loop spans 14 amino acids. The CDR3 bases are TGTGCCTGGAGTGTAAATCTGAACACCGGGGAGCCGTTTTTT. It translates to CAWSVNLNTGEPFF.

The gene calls are TRBV6-1 and TRBJ1-2; D may be TRBD1 (6 bases). Germline loops: CDR1 MNHNS, CDR2 SASEGT. The CDR3 sequence is 14 residues long. The V end lost 1 base, the J end lost 7 bases, and 13 bases lay between the germline ends. CDR3 loop: CASSEVGHNAGYTF. The CDR3 DNA reads TGTGCCAGCAGTGAAGTGGGACATAATGCTGGCTACACCTTC.

This clonotype was seen ten or more times. The V gene is TRBV7-9, the J gene TRBJ2-3, with D perhaps given as TRBD1 or TRBD2 (5 bases each). The ends were cut back, 5 bases at V and 4 bases at J, with 10 bases in the middle. The CDR3 sequence is 13 residues long. Germline lookup yields CDR1 SEHNR and CDR2 FQNEAQ (reference sequence). CDR3 sequence (DNA): TGTGCCAGCAGCCCCCGGGGCCCAGATACGCAGTATTTT. Protein: CASSPRGPDTQYF. The whole variable domain, filled in from reference TRBV7-9 and TRBJ2-3, reads DTGVSQNPRHKITKRGQNVTFRCDPISEHNRLYWYRQTLGQGPEFLTYFQNEAQLEKSRLLSDRFSAERPKGSFSTLEIQRTEQGDSAMYLCASSPRGPDTQYFGPGTRLTVL.

This clonotype was detected ten times or more. The V and J genes are TRBV6-5 and TRBJ1-3, with D maybe TRBD1 (6 bases). V was trimmed by 10 bases and J by 0 bases, leaving 13 bases between them. CDR3 length: 14 amino acids. Germline values: CDR1 MNHEY, CDR2 SVGAGI. The CDR3 bases are TGTGCCATCTTCAGACAGGACTCTGGAAACACCATATATTTT. Its translation: CAIFRQDSGNTIYF.